What follows are 23 T cell receptor beta chains derived from one specimen sequenced in a study of T cells in Graves' hyperthyroidism and ophthalmopathy. The CDR3 regions of TCR beta were amplified from RNA transcripts. The study used the HTBI primer set for a first-round RT-PCR of the TCR CDR3. TCRdb recomputed calls from the multiplex PCR reads with MiXCR, one row per CDR3 protein. In the table there are 470,000 or so distinct CDR3 sequences, 20% to 25% of which are singletons. The sample comprised blood. The receptors shown here come from a young man with Graves' hyperthyroidism.

This clonotype was found a few times. A much larger clone is a single base away; this may be a read error. The CDR3, as DNA: TGTGCCAGCAGTTGGGAGGCCTCCTACGAGCAGTGCTTC. Translation: CASSWEASYEQCF. The J gene is TRBJ2-7, the V gene TRBV27; the D gene is possibly TRBD2 (6 bases). CDR3 length: 13 residues. Germline CDR1 is MNHEY and CDR2 is SMNVEV (reference sequence).

V is TRBV12-3 or TRBV12-4 and J is TRBJ2-5; 10 bases are a match to TRBD2. This CDR3 region has 17 residues. V shed 7 bases, J shed 5 bases, and the junction held 16 bases outside the gene matches. CDR3 DNA sequence: TGTGCCAGCATCTCTCCGATCAGAGCGGGGGGGGGTGAGACCCAGTACTTC. Translation: CASISPIRAGGGETQYF.

This clonotype has at least ten counts. This sequence joins TRBV5-1 and TRBJ1-1; D call uncertain. V shed 0 bases and J shed 6 bases, with 15 bases lying between them. The length of the CDR3 is 15 residues. Per germline, CDR1 SGHRS and CDR2 YFSETQ. CDR3: CASSLARIWLPEAFF. The DNA of the CDR3 is TGCGCCAGCAGCTTGGCTAGGATTTGGCTCCCTGAAGCTTTCTTT.

The table lists this clonotype with many counts. The chain is built from TRBV6-2 or TRBV6-3 and TRBJ1-2; D uncertain. The CDR3 has 17 amino acids. V lost 4 bases and J 7 bases, leaving 25 bases between the germline ends. Looked up from germline, CDR1 is MNHEY and CDR2 is SVGEGT. CDR3 coding DNA: TGTGCCAGCAGTTTCCTAAACCGGTACTCGGTTATGTCTGGCTACACCTTC. Its translation: CASSFLNRYSVMSGYTF.

This clonotype was seen just once. Mismatch with germline at one junction end may stem from a read error. This chain joins TRBV6-1 and TRBJ1-2; D is unclear. The CDR3 spans 13 residues. CDR1 and CDR2 from the germline V gene are MNHNS and SASEGT. For the CDR3, the DNA is TGTGCCAGCAGTCCAGGTCCTAACTATGGCTACGCCTTC. This encodes CASSPGPNYGYAF.

The chain links TRBV6-5 to TRBJ2-7; weak D call: TRBD2 (5 bases). Trimming took off 2 bases at V and 4 bases at J, with 9 bases between the two ends. The germline V gene encodes CDR1 MNHEY and CDR2 SVGAGI. The CDR3 spans 13 residues. CDR3 in DNA: TGTGCCAGCAGTTACGAGGGCCGGTACGAGCAGTACTTC. Translation: CASSYEGRYEQYF.

This clonotype was picked up many times. The chain employs TRBV11-2 and TRBJ2-7; D may be TRBD2 (6 bases). The CDR3 has 15 amino acids. V lost 0 bases, J lost 3 bases, and 12 bases lay in between. The germline gives CDR1 SGHAT, CDR2 FQNNGV. The CDR3 coding sequence is TGTGCCAGCAGCTTAGAACGGGGGACCTTCTACGAGCAGTACTTC. Translated, it gives CASSLERGTFYEQYF.

This clonotype was found many times. The gene calls are TRBV6-8 and TRBJ2-7; TRBD2 matches at 8 bases. The CDR3 is 13 residues long. The germline CDR1 and CDR2 sequences are MNHGY and SAAAGT. V dropped 7 bases and J dropped 3; count of bases not matched to a gene: 5. CDR3 coding DNA: TGTGCCAGCATTCCCGGGGGGGACTACGAGCAGTACGTC. Protein product: CASIPGGDYEQYV.

The chain has TRBV11-2 and TRBJ2-2; 7 nucleotides align to TRBD1. The V gene end was trimmed by 5 bases and the J gene end by 4 bases; junction bases not matched to a gene: 10. The CDR3 contains 16 residues. Germline-derived CDR1 and CDR2 are SGHAT and FQNNGV. This chain's CDR3 is CASSPDRVKSTGELFF. CDR3 sequence (DNA): TGTGCCAGCAGCCCTGACAGGGTGAAGAGCACCGGGGAGCTGTTTTTT. The entire variable domain, with the rest obtained from reference TRBV11-2 and TRBJ2-2, is as follows: EAGVAQSPRYKIIEKRQSVAFWCNPISGHATLYWYQQILGQGPKLLIQFQNNGVVDDSQLPKDRFSAERLKGVDSTLKIQPAKLEDSAVYLCASSPDRVKSTGELFFGEGSRLTVL.

This clonotype has ten or more counts. The V call is TRBV15, the J call TRBJ2-7; D remains ambiguous. V lost 8 bases and J lost 9, with 20 bases in between. This CDR3 is built from 13 residues. CDR1 and CDR2 (germline): LNHNV, YYDKDF (reference sequence). CDR3 amino acids: CATSTGRRRGQYF. In DNA, the CDR3 is TGTGCCACCTCTACGGGCAGGCGGCGCGGGCAGTACTTC.

The V gene is TRBV9, the J gene TRBJ2-7; a possible D gene is TRBD1 (6 bases). CDR3 size: 16 residues. The germline CDR1 and CDR2 sequences are SGDLS and YYNGEE. With 0 bases removed from V and 3 bases from J, the gap between germline ends came to 16 bases. The chain's CDR3 is CASSVDGTGSFYEQYF. The CDR3 nucleotides read TGTGCCAGCAGCGTAGACGGAACAGGGTCCTTCTACGAGCAGTACTTC.

There are many counts of this clonotype. The V call is TRBV5-1, the J call TRBJ1-1; perhaps TRBD1 as D (6 bases). V dropped 4 bases and J dropped 0 bases, with 19 bases sitting between them. CDR1 is SGHRS and CDR2 is YFSETQ in the germline V gene. This CDR3 contains 17 residues. For the CDR3, the DNA is TGCGCCAGCAGCGAGGGACATGAGCCTCACATGAACACTGAAGCTTTCTTT. Its protein is CASSEGHEPHMNTEAFF.

This clonotype was recorded many times. The V and J genes are TRBV28 and TRBJ2-5, with TRBD2 as a possible D gene (6 bases). The germline CDR1 and CDR2 sequences are MDHEN and SYDVKM. Trimming pared 5 bases from V and 4 bases from J, leaving 17 bases between. The CDR3 sequence is 15 residues long. CDR3 bases: TGTGCCAGCAGTCCACTAGAGAGGAGGGGAGAGACCCAGTACTTC. This encodes CASSPLERRGETQYF.

This clonotype was recorded many times. CDR3 bases: TGTGCCACCAAGCGGGTGGAACAGCCCCAGCATTTT. This sequence encodes CATKRVEQPQHF. The rearrangement uses TRBV24-1 and TRBJ1-5; D not certain. V lost 8 bases to trimming and J lost 7 bases, with 11 bases between them. The CDR3 is made up of 12 amino acids. CDR1 is KGHDR and CDR2 is SFDVKD in the germline V gene.

This chain joins TRBV7-9 and TRBJ1-1; 8 positions match TRBD1. J was trimmed by 5 bases and V by 5 bases; bases with no gene match: 7. CDR3 length: 14 residues. Germline loops: CDR1 SEHNR, CDR2 FQNEAQ (reference sequence). The DNA of the CDR3 is TGTGCCAGCAGCGAGACAGGGGTGACAACTGAAGCTTTCTTT. This translates into CASSETGVTTEAFF.

This clonotype was detected once. The gene calls are TRBV7-8 and TRBJ2-2; TRBD1 agrees at 9 bases. Germline assignment: CDR1 SGHVS and CDR2 FQNEAQ. Trimming removed 5 bases from V and 0 bases from J; junction bases left unmatched: 10. This CDR3 has 18 amino acids. As DNA, the CDR3 is TGTGCCAGCAGCCCCCGCCCCCGACAGGGGGCGAACACCGGGGAGCTGTTTTTT. Protein product: CASSPRPRQGANTGELFF.

Many counts were recorded for this clonotype. The rearrangement links TRBV12-5 to TRBJ1-1; the match to TRBD1 covers 7 bases. Germline CDR1 is LGHNT and CDR2 is FRNRAP. The CDR3 has 15 amino acids. The J segment lost 1 base and the V segment lost 3 bases, leaving 5 bases of the junction unmatched. As DNA, the CDR3 is TGTGCTAGTGGTTTAGACGACAGGGAGAACACTGAAGCTTTCTTT. Translation: CASGLDDRENTEAFF.

This clonotype showed up many times. V gene TRBV29-1 combines with J gene TRBJ1-2; D ambiguous. The CDR3 spans 13 residues. V lost 4 bases, J lost 0 bases, and 9 bases lay in between. Germline CDR1 reads SQVTM; CDR2 reads ANQGSEA. CDR3 amino acids: CSVVQPSNYGYTF. CDR3 sequence (DNA): TGCAGCGTTGTTCAACCTTCTAACTATGGCTACACCTTC.

Many counts were recorded for this clonotype. The CDR3 sequence: CASSLTGRTYEQYF. The CDR3 DNA reads TGTGCCAGCAGCTTAACAGGGAGGACCTACGAGCAGTACTTC. The rearrangement joins TRBV7-9 to TRBJ2-7; the D gene could be TRBD1 or TRBD2 (6 bases each). V lost 2 bases, J lost 2 bases, and 10 bases lay in between. CDR3 size: 14 residues. Germline CDR1 is SEHNR and CDR2 is FQNEAQ (reference sequence).

Notes on this clonotype: This clone may be a read error of a much larger clone one base away. V usage is TRBV20-1 and J usage is TRBJ1-1, with D hard to call. CDR3 length: 14 residues. Germline-derived CDR1 and CDR2 are DFQATT and SNEGSKA (reference sequence). V was trimmed by 1 base and J by 2 bases, leaving 11 bases between them. In nucleotides, the CDR3 is TGCAGTGCTAGAGGGCCAGTAGACAACACTGAAGCTTTCTTT. As protein: CSARGPVDNTEAFF.

In nucleotides, the CDR3 is TGTGCCAGCAGCCAAGTAGTAGGGGCCTCCTACGAGCAGTACTTC. Translating it yields CASSQVVGASYEQYF. V gene TRBV4-2 combines with J gene TRBJ2-7; maybe TRBD1 (5 bases). V was clipped by 1 base and J by 0 bases, with 10 bases between them. Germline assignment: CDR1 LGHNA and CDR2 YNFKEQ. The CDR3 runs 15 residues.

This clonotype was seen repeatedly, ten times or more. CDR3 sequence: CASSLVQGLRGANVLTF. The CDR3 DNA reads TGTGCCAGCAGTTTAGTACAGGGTCTAAGAGGGGCCAACGTCCTGACTTTC. The rearrangement links TRBV28 to TRBJ2-6; a weak D match, TRBD1 (6 bases). Trimming left V 2 bases short and J 4 bases short, with 15 bases between. The length of the CDR3 is 17 residues. Germline CDR1 reads MDHEN; CDR2 reads SYDVKM.

This clonotype has at least ten counts. The chain is built from TRBV15 and TRBJ1-6; D is perhaps TRBD1 (6 bases). Deletions cut 0 bases from V and 8 bases from J, with 11 bases between. Germline CDR1 LNHNV, CDR2 YYDKDF (reference sequence). This CDR3 is 15 amino acids long. The DNA of the CDR3 is TGTGCCACCAGCAGAGATGGGGCAGGGGATTCACCCCTCCACTTT. Amino acids: CATSRDGAGDSPLHF.